The present T cell receptor (beta chain) was sequenced within a study of T-cell memory formation after mild COVID-19. This clonotype occurred a few times. A junction end diverges from the germline sequence, so it may reflect a read error. From the 5' RACE reads, TCRdb called clonotypes with MiXCR, one entry per CDR3 protein. The sample carries about 350,000 distinct CDR3 sequences, 14% recorded once. The sequenced material came from PBMCs or a T cell subset sorted from them (not recorded which). This TCR was recovered from a man between 18 and 35 years old who had mild COVID-19 (a few samples of this study predate the infection). Cell type and time point are not known.

CDR3 bases: TGTGCTAGCAGCTCCCAGGGTACAGAGACCCAGTACTTC. This sequence encodes CASSSQGTETQYF. The V call is TRBV7-7, the J call TRBJ2-5; weak D call: TRBD1 (5 bases). Germline values: CDR1 SSHAT, CDR2 FNYEAQ (reference sequence). The CDR3 is made up of 13 amino acids.